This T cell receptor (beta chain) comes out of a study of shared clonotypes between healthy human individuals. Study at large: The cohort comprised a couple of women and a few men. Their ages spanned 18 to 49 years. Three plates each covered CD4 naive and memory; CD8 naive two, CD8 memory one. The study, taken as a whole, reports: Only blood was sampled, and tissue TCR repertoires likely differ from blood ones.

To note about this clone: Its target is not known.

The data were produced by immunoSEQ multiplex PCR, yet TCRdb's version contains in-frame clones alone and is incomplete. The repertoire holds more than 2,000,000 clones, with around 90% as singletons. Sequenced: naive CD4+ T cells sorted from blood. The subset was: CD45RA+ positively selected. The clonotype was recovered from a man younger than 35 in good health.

CDR3 amino acids: CASSLWGATTDTQYF. The CDR3 DNA reads TGCGCCAGCAGCTTGTGGGGGGCCACCACAGATACGCAGTATTTT. The rearrangement links TRBV5-1 to TRBJ2-3; D assignment may be TRBD1 or TRBD2 (6 bases each). This CDR3 region has 15 residues. V lost 1 base, J lost 2 bases, and 11 bases lay in between. CDR1 and CDR2 (germline): SGHRS, YFSETQ. Looking up the rest from reference TRBV5-1 and TRBJ2-3 gives the full variable domain: KAGVTQTPRYLIKTRGQQVTLSCSPISGHRSVSWYQQTPGQGLQFLFEYFSETQRNKGNFPGRFSGRQFSNSRSEMNVSTLELGDSALYLCASSLWGATTDTQYFGPGTRLTVL.